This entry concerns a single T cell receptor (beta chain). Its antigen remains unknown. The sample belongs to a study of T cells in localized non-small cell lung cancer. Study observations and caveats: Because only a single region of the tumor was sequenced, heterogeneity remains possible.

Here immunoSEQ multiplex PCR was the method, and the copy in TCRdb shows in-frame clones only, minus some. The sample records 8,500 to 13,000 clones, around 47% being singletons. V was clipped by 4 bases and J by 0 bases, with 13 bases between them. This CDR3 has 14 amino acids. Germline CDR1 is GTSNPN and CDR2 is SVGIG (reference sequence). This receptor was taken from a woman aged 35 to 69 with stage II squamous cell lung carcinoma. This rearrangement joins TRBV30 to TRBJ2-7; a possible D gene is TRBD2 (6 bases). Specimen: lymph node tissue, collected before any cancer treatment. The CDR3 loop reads CAWNRDGSSYEQYF. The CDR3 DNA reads TGTGCCTGGAATCGGGACGGGAGCTCCTACGAGCAGTACTTC.